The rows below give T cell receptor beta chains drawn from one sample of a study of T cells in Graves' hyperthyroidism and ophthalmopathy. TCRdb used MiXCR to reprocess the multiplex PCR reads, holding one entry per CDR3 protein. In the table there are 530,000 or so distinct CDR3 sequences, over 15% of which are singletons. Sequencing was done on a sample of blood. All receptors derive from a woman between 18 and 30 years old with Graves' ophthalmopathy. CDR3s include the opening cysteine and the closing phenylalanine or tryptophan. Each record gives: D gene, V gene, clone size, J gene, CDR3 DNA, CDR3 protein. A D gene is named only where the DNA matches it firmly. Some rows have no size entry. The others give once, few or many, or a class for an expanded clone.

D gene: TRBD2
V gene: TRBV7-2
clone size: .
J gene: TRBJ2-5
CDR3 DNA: TGTGCCAGCAGCCCCCCTACTAGCGGGCTAGAGACCCAGTACTTC
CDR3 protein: CASSPPTSGLETQYF

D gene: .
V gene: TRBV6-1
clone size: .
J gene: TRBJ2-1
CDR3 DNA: TGTGCCAGCAGTGAAGCGATACAGGGAGGTGAGCAGTTCTTC
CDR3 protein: CASSEAIQGGEQFF

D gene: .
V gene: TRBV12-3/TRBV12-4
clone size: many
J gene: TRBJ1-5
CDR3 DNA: TGTGCCAGCAGCCGGGGGGGGGGGGATCAGCCCCAGCATTTT
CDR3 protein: CASSRGGGDQPQHF

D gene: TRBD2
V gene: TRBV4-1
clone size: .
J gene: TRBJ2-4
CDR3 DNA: TGCGCCAGCAGCCAGGTACTAGCGGGATCCCCAGGGGCCAAAAACATTCAGTACTTC
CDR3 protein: CASSQVLAGSPGAKNIQYF

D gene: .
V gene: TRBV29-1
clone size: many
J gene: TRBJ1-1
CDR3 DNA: TGCAGCGCAGACCCATGGAAAGACACTGAAGCTTTCTTT
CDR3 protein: CSADPWKDTEAFF

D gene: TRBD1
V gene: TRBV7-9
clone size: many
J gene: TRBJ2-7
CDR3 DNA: TGTGCCAGCAGTCCCCTGGGACAGGTAGCCTACGAGCAGTACTTC
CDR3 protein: CASSPLGQVAYEQYF

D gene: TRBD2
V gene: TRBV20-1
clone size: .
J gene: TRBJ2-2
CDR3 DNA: TGCAGTGCTAGAGATGAGACTAGCGGGAGGGTGGTCACCGGGGAGCTGTTTTTT
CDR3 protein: CSARDETSGRVVTGELFF

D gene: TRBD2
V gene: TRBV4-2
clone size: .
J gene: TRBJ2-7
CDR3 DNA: TGTGCCAGCAGCCAAGGTGCCGGGACTAGCGTTTTCCTCGCCGAGCAGTACTTC
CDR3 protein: CASSQGAGTSVFLAEQYF

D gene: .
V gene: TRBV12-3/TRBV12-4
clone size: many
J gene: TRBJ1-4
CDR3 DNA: TGTGCCAGCAGTTTATTCGGGGGGCTTGAAAAACTGTTTTTT
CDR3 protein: CASSLFGGLEKLFF

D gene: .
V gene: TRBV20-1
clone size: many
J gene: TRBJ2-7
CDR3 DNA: TGCAGTGCTAGGACGGTCGAGGAGTACGAGCAGTACTTC
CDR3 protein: CSARTVEEYEQYF

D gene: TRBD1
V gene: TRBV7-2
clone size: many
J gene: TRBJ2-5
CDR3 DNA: TGTGCCAGCAGCTTAGATCTACAGGGGGCTGAGACCCAGTACTTC
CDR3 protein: CASSLDLQGAETQYF

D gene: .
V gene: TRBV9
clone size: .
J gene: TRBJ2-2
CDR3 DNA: TGTGCCAGCAGCGTAGCGGTCACGAGGGATACGACCGGGGAGCTGTTTTTT
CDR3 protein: CASSVAVTRDTTGELFF

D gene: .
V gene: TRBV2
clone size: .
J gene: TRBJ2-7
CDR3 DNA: TGTGCCAGCAGCTCGTCACCCGGGCTCTCAACAACCTACTACGAGCAGTACTTC
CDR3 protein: CASSSSPGLSTTYYEQYF

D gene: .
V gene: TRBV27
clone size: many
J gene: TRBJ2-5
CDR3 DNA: TGTGCCAGCAGTTTCGGGGACCAAGAGACCCAGTACTTC
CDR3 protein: CASSFGDQETQYF

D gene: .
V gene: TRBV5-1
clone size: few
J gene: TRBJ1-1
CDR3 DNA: TGTGCCAGCAGCTTGGTTCCCGCAGGGACCACTGAAGCTTTCTTT
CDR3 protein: CASSLVPAGTTEAFF

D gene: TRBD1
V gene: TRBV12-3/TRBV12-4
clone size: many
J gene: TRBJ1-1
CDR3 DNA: TGTGCCAGCACTAAAGGGGGCCTGGGGACTGAAGCTTTCTTT
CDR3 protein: CASTKGGLGTEAFF

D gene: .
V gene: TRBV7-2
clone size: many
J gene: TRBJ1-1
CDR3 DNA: TGTGCCAGCAGCCCCCGCCGTGGGGGTGTCACTGAAGCTTTCTTT
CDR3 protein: CASSPRRGGVTEAFF

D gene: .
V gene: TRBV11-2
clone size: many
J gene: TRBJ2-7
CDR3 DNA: TGTGCCAGCAGCTTAGTACAGGGTTACGAGCAGTACTTC
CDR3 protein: CASSLVQGYEQYF

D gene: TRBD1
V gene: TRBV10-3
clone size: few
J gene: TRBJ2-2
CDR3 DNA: TGTGCCATCAGTGAGTCCCCGGACAGGCTATCGAACACCGGGGAGCTGTTTTTT
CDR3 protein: CAISESPDRLSNTGELFF

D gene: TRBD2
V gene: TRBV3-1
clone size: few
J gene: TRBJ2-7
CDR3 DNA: TGTGCCAGCAGCGGGCGGTGGACTAGCTCATTCTACGAGCAGTACTTC
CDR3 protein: CASSGRWTSSFYEQYF

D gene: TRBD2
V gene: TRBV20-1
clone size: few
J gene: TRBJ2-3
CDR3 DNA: TGCAGTGCTACTCCGGGGACTAGCGGCCGCACAGATACGCAGTATTTT
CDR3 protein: CSATPGTSGRTDTQYF

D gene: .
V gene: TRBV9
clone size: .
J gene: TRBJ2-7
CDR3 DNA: TGTGCCAGCAGCGCCTTTGGGGGCGATATGTACGAGCAGTACTTC
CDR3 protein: CASSAFGGDMYEQYF

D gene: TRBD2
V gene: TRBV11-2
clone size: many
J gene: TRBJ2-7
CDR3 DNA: TGTGCCAGCAGACATACTAGCGGGGGGTTTGAGCAGTACTTC
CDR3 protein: CASRHTSGGFEQYF

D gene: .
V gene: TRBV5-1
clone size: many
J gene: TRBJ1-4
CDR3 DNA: TGCGCCAGCAGCTTAGAAGTTAATGAAAAACTGTTTTTT
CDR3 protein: CASSLEVNEKLFF

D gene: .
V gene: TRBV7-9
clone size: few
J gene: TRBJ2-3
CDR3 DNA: TGTGCCAGCAGCTTAGGAGACATCACAGATACGCAGTATTTT
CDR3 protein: CASSLGDITDTQYF

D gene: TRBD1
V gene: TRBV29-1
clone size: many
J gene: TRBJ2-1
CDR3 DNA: TGCAGCGCCGGGACAGGCCATTCCTACAATGAGCAGTTCTTC
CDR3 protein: CSAGTGHSYNEQFF

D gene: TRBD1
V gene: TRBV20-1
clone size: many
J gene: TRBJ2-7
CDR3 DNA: TGCAGTGCTAGAGATTCAGGACAGGGGGAGTACTTC
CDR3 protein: CSARDSGQGEYF

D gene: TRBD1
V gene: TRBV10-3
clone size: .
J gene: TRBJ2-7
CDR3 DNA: TGTGCAACCGCGGGGACAGGCCGTCGAATGAGTGAGCAGTACTTC
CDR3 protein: CATAGTGRRMSEQYF

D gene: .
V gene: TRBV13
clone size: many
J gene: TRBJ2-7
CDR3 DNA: TGTGCCAGCAGCTTCTTACTGGGCTCTTCCTACGAGCAGTACTTC
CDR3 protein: CASSFLLGSSYEQYF

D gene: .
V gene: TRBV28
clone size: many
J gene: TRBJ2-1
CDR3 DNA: TGTGCCAGCAGTTTTGGCAGGGACGAGCAGTTCTTC
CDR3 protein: CASSFGRDEQFF

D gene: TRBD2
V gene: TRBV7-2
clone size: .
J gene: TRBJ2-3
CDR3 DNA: TGTGCCAGCAGCTCGGACGGACTAGCGGGAGCCACAGATACGCAGTATTTT
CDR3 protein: CASSSDGLAGATDTQYF

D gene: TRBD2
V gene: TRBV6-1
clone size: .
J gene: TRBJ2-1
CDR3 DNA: TGTGCCAGCGAAGGACTAGCGGGAGGGCTGAATGAGCAGTTCTTC
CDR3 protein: CASEGLAGGLNEQFF

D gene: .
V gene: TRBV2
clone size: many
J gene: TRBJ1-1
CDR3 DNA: TGTGCCAGCAGTGAATATAACCTCCGGTTGAGGGACACTGAAGCTTTCTTT
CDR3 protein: CASSEYNLRLRDTEAFF

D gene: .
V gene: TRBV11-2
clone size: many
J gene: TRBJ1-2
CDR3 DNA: TGTGCCAGCAGCCCAAATCTCCGGACAGTGAATGGCTACACCTTC
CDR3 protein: CASSPNLRTVNGYTF

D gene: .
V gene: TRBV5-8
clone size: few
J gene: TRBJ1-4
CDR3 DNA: TGTGCCAGCAGCTTGGGGACAGTACCATTGGCAACTAATGAAAAACTGTTTTTT
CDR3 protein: CASSLGTVPLATNEKLFF

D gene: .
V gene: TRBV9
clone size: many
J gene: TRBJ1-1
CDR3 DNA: TGTGCCAGCAGCCGGGGGGAGTACACTGAAGCTTTCTTT
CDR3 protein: CASSRGEYTEAFF

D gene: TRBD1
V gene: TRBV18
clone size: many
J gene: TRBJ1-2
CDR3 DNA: TGTGCCAGCTCATCCCGGGACAGATATTATGGCTACACCTTC
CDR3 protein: CASSSRDRYYGYTF

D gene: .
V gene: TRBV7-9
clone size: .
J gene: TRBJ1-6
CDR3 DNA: TGTGCCAGCAGCTTAGCGGGGGACCCTTATAATTCACCCCTCCACTTT
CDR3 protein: CASSLAGDPYNSPLHF

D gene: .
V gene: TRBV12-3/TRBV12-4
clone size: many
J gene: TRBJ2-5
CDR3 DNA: TGTGCCAGCGGGGTAGCGTCCCAAGAGACCCAGTACTTC
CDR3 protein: CASGVASQETQYF

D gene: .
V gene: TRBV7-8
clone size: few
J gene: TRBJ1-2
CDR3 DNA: TGTGCCAGCAGCTTAGTTGAGGGGGGCTACACCTTC
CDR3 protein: CASSLVEGGYTF

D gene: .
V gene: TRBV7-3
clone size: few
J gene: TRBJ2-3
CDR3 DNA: TGTGCCAGCAGCTCCGGGGTACTCTCAGATACGCAGTATTTT
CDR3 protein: CASSSGVLSDTQYF

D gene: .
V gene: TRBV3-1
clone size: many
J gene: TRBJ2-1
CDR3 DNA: TGTGCCAGCAGCGGGACCGATAACAATGAGCAGTTCTTC
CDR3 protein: CASSGTDNNEQFF

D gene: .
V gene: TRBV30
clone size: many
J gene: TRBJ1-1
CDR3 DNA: TGTGCCTGGATGGAGGACGGGAACACTGAAGCTTTCTTT
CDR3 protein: CAWMEDGNTEAFF